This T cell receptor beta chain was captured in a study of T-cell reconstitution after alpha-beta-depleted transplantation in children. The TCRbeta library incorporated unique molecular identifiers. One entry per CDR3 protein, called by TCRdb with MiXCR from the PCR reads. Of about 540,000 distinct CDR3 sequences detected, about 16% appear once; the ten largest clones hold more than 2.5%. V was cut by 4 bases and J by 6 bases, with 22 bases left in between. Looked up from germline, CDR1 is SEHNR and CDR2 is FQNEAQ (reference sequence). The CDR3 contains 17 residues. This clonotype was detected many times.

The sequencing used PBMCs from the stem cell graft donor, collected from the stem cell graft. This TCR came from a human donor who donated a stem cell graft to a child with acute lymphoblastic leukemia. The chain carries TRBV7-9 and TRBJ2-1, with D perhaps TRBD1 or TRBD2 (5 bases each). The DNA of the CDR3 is TGTGCCAGCAGCTCCCTATCGGGGTGGGGGATCCGCAATGAGCAGTTCTTC. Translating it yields CASSSLSGWGIRNEQFF.